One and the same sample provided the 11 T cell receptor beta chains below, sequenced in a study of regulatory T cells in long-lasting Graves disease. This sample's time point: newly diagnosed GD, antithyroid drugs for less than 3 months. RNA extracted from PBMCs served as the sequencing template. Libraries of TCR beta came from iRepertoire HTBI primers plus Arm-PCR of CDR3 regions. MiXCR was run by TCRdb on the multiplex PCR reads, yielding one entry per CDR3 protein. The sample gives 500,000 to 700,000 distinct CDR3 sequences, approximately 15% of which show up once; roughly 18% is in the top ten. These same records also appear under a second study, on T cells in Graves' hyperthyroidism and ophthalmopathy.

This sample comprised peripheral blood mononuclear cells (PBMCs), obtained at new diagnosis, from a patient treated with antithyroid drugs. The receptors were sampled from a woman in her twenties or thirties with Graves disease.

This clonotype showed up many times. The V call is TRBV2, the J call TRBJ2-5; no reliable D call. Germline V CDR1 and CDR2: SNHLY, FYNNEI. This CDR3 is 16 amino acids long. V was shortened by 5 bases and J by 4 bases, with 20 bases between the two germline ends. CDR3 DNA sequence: TGTGCCAGCAGTATCTCAGGCAGCAGGTTTGGAGAGACCCAGTACTTC. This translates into CASSISGSRFGETQYF.

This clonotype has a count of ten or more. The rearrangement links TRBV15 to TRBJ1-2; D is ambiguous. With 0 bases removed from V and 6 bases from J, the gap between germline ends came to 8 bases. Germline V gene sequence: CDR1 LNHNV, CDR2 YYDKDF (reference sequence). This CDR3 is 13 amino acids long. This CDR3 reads CATSRDARDGYTF. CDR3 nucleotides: TGTGCCACCAGCAGAGATGCCCGGGATGGCTACACCTTC.

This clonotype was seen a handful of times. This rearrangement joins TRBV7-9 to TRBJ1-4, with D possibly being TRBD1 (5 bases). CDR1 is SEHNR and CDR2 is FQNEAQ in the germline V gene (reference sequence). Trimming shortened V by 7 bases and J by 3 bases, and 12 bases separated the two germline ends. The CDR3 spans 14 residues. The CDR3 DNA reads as TGTGCCAGCAAGAAGACAGACTCTAATGAAAAACTGTTTTTT. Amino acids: CASKKTDSNEKLFF.

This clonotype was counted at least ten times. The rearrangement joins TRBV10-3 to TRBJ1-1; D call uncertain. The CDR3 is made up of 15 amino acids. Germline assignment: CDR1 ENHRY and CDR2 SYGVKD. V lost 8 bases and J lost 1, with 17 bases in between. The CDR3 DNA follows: TGTGCCATCGCCTCTCGTGATATGTGGAACACTGAAGCTTTCTTT. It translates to CAIASRDMWNTEAFF.

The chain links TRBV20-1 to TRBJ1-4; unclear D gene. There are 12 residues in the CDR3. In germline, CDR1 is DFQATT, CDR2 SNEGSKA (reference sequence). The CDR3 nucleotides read TGCAATGCGAGGAACTTGGGGGAAAAACTGTTTTTT. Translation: CNARNLGEKLFF.

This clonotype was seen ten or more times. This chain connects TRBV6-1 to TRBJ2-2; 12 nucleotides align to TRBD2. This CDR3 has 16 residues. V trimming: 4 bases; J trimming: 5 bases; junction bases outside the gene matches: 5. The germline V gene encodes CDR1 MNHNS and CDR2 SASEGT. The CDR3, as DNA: TGTGCCAGCAGTGCGACTAGCGGGAGTTATACCGGGGAGCTGTTTTTT. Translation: CASSATSGSYTGELFF.

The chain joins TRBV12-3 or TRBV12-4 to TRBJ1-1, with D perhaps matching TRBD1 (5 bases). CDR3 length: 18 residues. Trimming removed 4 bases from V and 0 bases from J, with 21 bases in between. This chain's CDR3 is CASSSNPGNTNLNTEAFF. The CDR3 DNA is TGTGCCAGCAGTTCCAACCCAGGGAACACGAATTTGAACACTGAAGCTTTCTTT.

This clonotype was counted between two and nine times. This chain's CDR3 is CASRSPPKPKRDKNYNEQFF. In nucleotides, the CDR3 is TGTGCCAGCAGATCCCCCCCGAAACCTAAGCGGGACAAGAACTACAATGAGCAGTTCTTC. V gene TRBV6-1 combines with J gene TRBJ2-1, with D perhaps TRBD2 (7 bases). Trimming took 6 bases from V and 3 from J, leaving 30 bases between them. Germline CDR1 reads MNHNS; CDR2 reads SASEGT. CDR3 size: 20 residues.

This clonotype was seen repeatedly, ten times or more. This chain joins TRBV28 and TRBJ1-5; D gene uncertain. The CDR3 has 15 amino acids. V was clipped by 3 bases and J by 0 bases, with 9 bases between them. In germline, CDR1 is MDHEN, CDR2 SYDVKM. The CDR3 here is CASSFIGNSNQPQHF. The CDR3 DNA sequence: TGTGCCAGCAGTTTTATCGGGAATAGCAATCAGCCCCAGCATTTT.

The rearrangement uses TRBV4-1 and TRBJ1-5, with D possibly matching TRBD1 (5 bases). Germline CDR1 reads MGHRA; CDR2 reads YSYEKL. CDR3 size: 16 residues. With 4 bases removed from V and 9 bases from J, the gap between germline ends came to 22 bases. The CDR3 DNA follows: TGCGCCAGCAGCCGAACACCGGGTCCCGAGGGGTGGCCCCAGCATTTT. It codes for CASSRTPGPEGWPQHF.

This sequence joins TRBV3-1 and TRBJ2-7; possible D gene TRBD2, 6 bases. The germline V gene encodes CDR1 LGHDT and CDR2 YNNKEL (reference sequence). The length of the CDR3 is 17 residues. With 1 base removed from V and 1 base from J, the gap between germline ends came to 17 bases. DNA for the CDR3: TGTGCCAGCAGCCAAGTTGGAGTCTCTAGCGCATCCTACGAGCAGTACTTC. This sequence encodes CASSQVGVSSASYEQYF.